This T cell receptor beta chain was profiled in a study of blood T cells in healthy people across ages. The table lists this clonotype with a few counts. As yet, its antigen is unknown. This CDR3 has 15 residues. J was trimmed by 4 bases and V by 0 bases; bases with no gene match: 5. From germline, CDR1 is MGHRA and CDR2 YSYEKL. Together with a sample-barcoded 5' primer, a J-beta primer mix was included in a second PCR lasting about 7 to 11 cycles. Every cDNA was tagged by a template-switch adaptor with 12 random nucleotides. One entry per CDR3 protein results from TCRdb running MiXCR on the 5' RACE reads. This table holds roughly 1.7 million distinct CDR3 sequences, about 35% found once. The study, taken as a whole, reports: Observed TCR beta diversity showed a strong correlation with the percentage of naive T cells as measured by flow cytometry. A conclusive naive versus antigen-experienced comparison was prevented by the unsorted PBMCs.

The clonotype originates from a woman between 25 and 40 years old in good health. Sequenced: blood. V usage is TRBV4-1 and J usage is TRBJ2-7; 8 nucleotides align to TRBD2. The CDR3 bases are TGCGCCAGCAGCCAAGAGTCTAGCGGGCGGTACGAGCAGTACTTC. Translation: CASSQESSGRYEQYF.